The clone carrying this TCR beta chain was seen a few times. What it binds is unknown. This entry is derived from a study of T-cell reconstitution after alpha-beta-depleted transplantation in children. The CDR3 contains 16 residues. Unmatched junction bases numbered 10, after V lost 5 bases and J lost 7 bases. Unique molecular identifiers were incorporated during preparation of the TCRbeta library. MiXCR was run by TCRdb on the PCR reads, yielding one entry per CDR3 protein. The sample contains more than 200,000 distinct CDR3 sequences, approximately 17% of which appear only once. Study-level points and caveats: Surviving recipient cells, namely T cells and thymic progenitors, were the source of high day-60 TCRbeta diversity in some patients. Diversity and T-cell counts at one year after transplant derived mostly from new T cells. After transplant, at about two months, alpha-beta T cells were reportedly derived from several hundred expanded graft clones.

Sequencing was performed on PBMCs, mostly from graft donor cells, taken 360 days after TCRalphabeta/CD19-depleted stem cell transplant. This sequence was found in a male patient between 2 and 10 years old who had a stem cell transplant for acute lymphoblastic leukemia, so the T cells may come from the graft donor. This chain joins TRBV12-3 or TRBV12-4 and TRBJ1-6, with 8 bases identical to TRBD1. This chain's CDR3 is CASSPRTGRNNSPLHF. CDR3 coding DNA: TGTGCCAGCAGTCCCCGGACAGGGCGGAACAATTCACCCCTCCACTTT.